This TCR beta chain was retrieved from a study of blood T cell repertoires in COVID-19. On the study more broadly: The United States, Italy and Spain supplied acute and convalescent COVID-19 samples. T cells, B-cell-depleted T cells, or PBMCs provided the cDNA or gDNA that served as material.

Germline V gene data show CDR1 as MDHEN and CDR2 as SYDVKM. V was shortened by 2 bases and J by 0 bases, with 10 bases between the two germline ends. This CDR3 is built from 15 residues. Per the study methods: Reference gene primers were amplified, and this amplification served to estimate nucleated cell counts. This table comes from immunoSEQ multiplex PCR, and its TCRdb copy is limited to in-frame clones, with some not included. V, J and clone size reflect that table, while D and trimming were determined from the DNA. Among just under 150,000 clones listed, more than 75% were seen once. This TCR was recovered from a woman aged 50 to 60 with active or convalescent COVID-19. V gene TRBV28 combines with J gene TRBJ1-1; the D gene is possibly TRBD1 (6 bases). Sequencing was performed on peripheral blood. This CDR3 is CASSLRAGVNTEAFF. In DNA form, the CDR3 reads TGTGCCAGCAGTTTAAGGGCAGGGGTGAACACTGAAGCTTTCTTT.